Listed below are T cell receptor beta chains from one sample, sequenced in a study of T cell changes during pregnancy in multiple sclerosis. Clones were sequenced by immunoSEQ multiplex PCR, and TCRdb holds only the in-frame ones, with some missing. The repertoire includes 70,000 to 90,000 clones, around 93% of them detected once, and about 0.8% sits in the top ten. Sample: peripheral blood, taken in the second trimester of pregnancy. These receptors were taken from a female donor in good health, enrolled as a control in a pregnancy study. Each CDR3 is given with its conserved first and last residue. Fields, in order: CDR3 length, clone size, D gene, V gene, J gene, CDR3 protein, CDR3 DNA. D genes are given only for firm matches. A row's size may be missing; if present it is once, few, many or a size class.

length: 12; size: -; D: -; V: TRBV18; J: TRBJ2-7; CDR3: CASSLGQIEQYF; DNA: TGTGCCAGCTCCCTGGGGCAGATCGAGCAGTACTTC
length: 13; size: -; D: -; V: TRBV27; J: TRBJ2-7; CDR3: CASKRQGPSEQYF; DNA: TGTGCCAGCAAACGGCAGGGTCCAAGTGAGCAGTACTTC
length: 14; size: -; D: -; V: TRBV9; J: TRBJ1-1; CDR3: CASSVGGEVTEAFF; DNA: TGTGCCAGCAGCGTAGGGGGGGAAGTCACTGAAGCTTTCTTT
length: 15; size: -; D: TRBD1; V: TRBV11-3; J: TRBJ2-4; CDR3: CASSFDGQEQNIQYF; DNA: TGTGCCAGCAGCTTCGACGGACAGGAACAAAACATTCAGTACTTC
length: 14; size: once; D: TRBD1; V: TRBV9; J: TRBJ2-7; CDR3: CASSKTGNFYEQYF; DNA: TGTGCCAGCAGCAAGACAGGGAATTTCTACGAGCAGTACTTC
length: 14; size: -; D: -; V: TRBV18; J: TRBJ2-7; CDR3: CASSPPQRFYEQYF; DNA: TGTGCCAGCTCACCACCTCAGCGGTTCTACGAGCAGTACTTC
length: 15; size: once; D: TRBD1; V: TRBV2; J: TRBJ1-6; CDR3: CASSSGTGINSPLHF; DNA: TGTGCCAGCAGTTCCGGGACAGGGATCAATTCACCCCTCCACTTT
length: 20; size: -; D: TRBD2; V: TRBV4-3; J: TRBJ2-3; CDR3: CASSQDRRSGGSANTDTQYF; DNA: TGCGCCAGCAGCCAAGATCGTCGTAGCGGGGGGTCGGCGAACACAGATACGCAGTATTTT
length: 15; size: -; D: TRBD1; V: TRBV6-5; J: TRBJ2-7; CDR3: CASRVGQGAIYEQYF; DNA: TGTGCCAGCAGGGTCGGACAGGGGGCGATCTACGAGCAGTACTTC
length: 17; size: -; D: -; V: TRBV4-1; J: TRBJ1-5; CDR3: CASSQTGPGQLNQPQHF; DNA: TGCGCCAGCAGCCAAACAGGCCCGGGTCAGCTCAATCAGCCCCAGCATTTT
length: 16; size: once; D: -; V: TRBV11-1; J: TRBJ1-2; CDR3: CASSPTRSGRVGGYTF; DNA: TGTGCCAGCAGCCCAACTAGAAGCGGGAGGGTCGGCGGCTACACCTTC
length: 15; size: -; D: -; V: TRBV15; J: TRBJ1-5; CDR3: CATSYSGTQNQPQHF; DNA: TGTGCCACCAGCTATTCCGGGACACAAAATCAGCCCCAGCATTTT
length: 15; size: -; D: -; V: TRBV2; J: TRBJ1-1; CDR3: CASSDAGQRNTEAFF; DNA: TGTGCCAGCAGTGATGCCGGACAGAGGAACACTGAAGCTTTCTTT
length: 15; size: -; D: -; V: TRBV18; J: TRBJ1-1; CDR3: CASSPTTVLGTEAFF; DNA: TGTGCCAGCTCACCGACGACAGTATTGGGCACTGAAGCTTTCTTT
length: 15; size: -; D: TRBD1; V: TRBV5-4; J: TRBJ1-2; CDR3: CASSLGGTGARGYTF; DNA: TGTGCCAGCAGCTTGGGGGGAACAGGGGCGAGAGGCTACACCTTC
length: 14; size: -; D: -; V: TRBV6-1; J: TRBJ1-2; CDR3: CASTLQLTLDGYTF; DNA: TGTGCCAGCACCTTACAGCTTACTTTGGATGGCTACACCTTC
length: 15; size: -; D: TRBD1; V: TRBV11-3; J: TRBJ2-7; CDR3: CASSEGTGGIYEQYF; DNA: TGTGCCAGCAGCGAAGGGACAGGGGGCATCTACGAGCAGTACTTC
length: 14; size: -; D: -; V: TRBV30; J: TRBJ1-6; CDR3: CASPGDLYNSPLHF; DNA: TGTGCCTCGCCGGGGGATCTCTATAATTCACCCCTCCACTTT
length: 13; size: -; D: -; V: TRBV6-6; J: TRBJ1-2; CDR3: CASSTTTNYGYTF; DNA: TGTGCCAGCAGTACGACAACTAACTATGGCTACACCTTC
length: 17; size: -; D: TRBD1; V: TRBV7-3; J: TRBJ1-3; CDR3: CASSPTGQLSSGNTIYF; DNA: TGTGCCAGCAGCCCGACGGGACAGCTCTCCTCTGGAAACACCATATATTTT
length: 14; size: -; D: TRBD2; V: TRBV6-5; J: TRBJ2-1; CDR3: CASTAGTSYNEQFF; DNA: TGTGCCAGCACCGCCGGGACTAGCTACAATGAGCAGTTCTTC
length: 14; size: -; D: TRBD1; V: TRBV7-9; J: TRBJ1-1; CDR3: CASSLGQGEFEAFF; DNA: TGTGCCAGCAGCTTAGGGCAGGGGGAATTCGAAGCTTTCTTT
length: 14; size: -; D: -; V: TRBV19; J: TRBJ1-3; CDR3: CASSIDGGTNTIYF; DNA: TGTGCCAGTAGTATAGATGGAGGGACGAACACCATATATTTT
length: 15; size: -; D: TRBD2; V: TRBV5-1; J: TRBJ2-3; CDR3: CASSLGSGSTDTQYF; DNA: TGCGCCAGCAGCTTGGGTAGCGGGTCGACAGATACGCAGTATTTT
length: 16; size: -; D: -; V: TRBV5-5; J: TRBJ2-5; CDR3: CASSSPGTVPQETQYF; DNA: TGTGCCAGCAGTTCCCCGGGGACTGTCCCCCAAGAGACCCAGTACTTC
length: 13; size: -; D: -; V: TRBV29-1; J: TRBJ1-2; CDR3: CSVRREGVGGYTF; DNA: TGCAGCGTCCGACGTGAGGGTGTAGGTGGCTACACCTTC
length: 12; size: -; D: -; V: TRBV30; J: TRBJ2-7; CDR3: CAWSVTAYEQYF; DNA: TGTGCCTGGAGTGTGACAGCTTACGAGCAGTACTTC
length: 13; size: once; D: -; V: TRBV6-5; J: TRBJ2-1; CDR3: CASRTRGHNERFF; DNA: TGTGCCAGCAGAACTAGAGGTCACAATGAGCGGTTCTTC
length: 15; size: few; D: -; V: TRBV4-1; J: TRBJ1-1; CDR3: CASSQETAMNTEAFF; DNA: TGCGCCAGCAGCCAAGAGACAGCTATGAACACTGAAGCTTTCTTT
length: 10; size: -; D: -; V: TRBV2; J: TRBJ2-7; CDR3: CASTQGEQYF; DNA: TGTGCCAGCACACAGGGCGAGCAGTACTTC
length: 17; size: -; D: -; V: TRBV13; J: TRBJ1-6; CDR3: CASSLGAPGFYNSPLHF; DNA: TGTGCCAGCAGCTTAGGGGCCCCAGGGTTCTATAATTCACCCCTCCACTTT
length: 12; size: -; D: -; V: TRBV11-2; J: TRBJ1-2; CDR3: CASSSITFGYTF; DNA: TGTGCCAGCAGCTCCATTACTTTTGGCTACACCTTC
length: 14; size: -; D: -; V: TRBV13; J: TRBJ2-7; CDR3: CASSLGPSSYEQYF; DNA: TGTGCCAGCAGCTTAGGGCCTAGCTCCTACGAGCAGTACTTC
length: 16; size: -; D: -; V: TRBV19; J: TRBJ2-7; CDR3: CASSRREGGSSYEQYF; DNA: TGTGCCAGCAGTCGAAGGGAGGGGGGAAGCTCCTACGAGCAGTACTTC
length: 14; size: -; D: TRBD1; V: TRBV4-3; J: TRBJ1-3; CDR3: CASSQGTGFHTIYF; DNA: TGCGCCAGCAGCCAAGGGACAGGGTTTCACACCATATATTTT
length: 16; size: -; D: TRBD1; V: TRBV7-3; J: TRBJ2-1; CDR3: CASSLSGQGLGNEQFF; DNA: TGTGCCAGCAGCCTGTCCGGACAGGGCCTAGGGAATGAGCAGTTCTTC
length: 15; size: -; D: TRBD2; V: TRBV7-3; J: TRBJ2-3; CDR3: CASSQGSGGGDTQYF; DNA: TGTGCCAGCAGCCAGGGAAGCGGGGGTGGGGATACGCAGTATTTT
length: 14; size: -; D: TRBD1; V: TRBV11-3; J: TRBJ2-7; CDR3: CASSPSGQGYEQYF; DNA: TGTGCCAGCAGCCCCTCGGGACAGGGCTACGAGCAGTACTTC
length: 14; size: -; D: -; V: TRBV5-6; J: TRBJ1-2; CDR3: CASSWGPLDHGYTF; DNA: TGTGCCAGCAGCTGGGGGCCGCTGGATCATGGCTACACCTTC
length: 15; size: -; D: -; V: TRBV15; J: TRBJ2-3; CDR3: CATSLARAEGDTQYF; DNA: TGTGCCACCAGCTTGGCCCGGGCGGAGGGAGATACGCAGTATTTT
length: 17; size: -; D: -; V: TRBV4-1; J: TRBJ2-7; CDR3: CASSQEPGGLLSYEQYF; DNA: TGCGCCAGCAGCCAAGAACCAGGGGGGCTATTATCCTACGAGCAGTACTTC
length: 13; size: -; D: -; V: TRBV25-1; J: TRBJ1-1; CDR3: CASSFGQSDEAFF; DNA: TGTGCCAGCAGTTTTGGACAATCCGATGAAGCTTTCTTT
length: 17; size: -; D: TRBD2; V: TRBV7-9; J: TRBJ2-1; CDR3: CASSSSLAGGPYNEQFF; DNA: TGTGCCAGCAGCTCCTCCTTAGCGGGGGGGCCCTACAATGAGCAGTTCTTC
length: 14; size: -; D: TRBD1; V: TRBV5-4; J: TRBJ1-6; CDR3: CASSPGTGGSPLHF; DNA: TGTGCCAGCAGCCCCGGGACAGGGGGTTCACCCCTCCACTTT
length: 15; size: -; D: TRBD1; V: TRBV19; J: TRBJ1-3; CDR3: CASSAHRGTGNTIYF; DNA: TGTGCCAGTAGTGCCCACAGGGGGACTGGAAACACCATATATTTT
length: 17; size: -; D: TRBD2; V: TRBV4-3; J: TRBJ2-2; CDR3: CASSQVPSGGVAGELFF; DNA: TGCGCCAGCAGCCAGGTTCCGAGCGGGGGGGTCGCCGGGGAGCTGTTTTTT
length: 17; size: -; D: TRBD2; V: TRBV18; J: TRBJ2-3; CDR3: CASSPWTSGGYTDTQYF; DNA: TGTGCCAGCTCACCATGGACTAGCGGGGGGTACACAGATACGCAGTATTTT
length: 13; size: -; D: -; V: TRBV4-3; J: TRBJ2-1; CDR3: CASSQGQGTEQFF; DNA: TGCGCCAGCAGCCAAGGCCAGGGGACTGAGCAGTTCTTC
length: 15; size: once; D: TRBD1; V: TRBV9; J: TRBJ1-6; CDR3: CASSVDRQGYSPLHF; DNA: TGTGCCAGCAGCGTAGACAGACAGGGATATTCACCCCTCCACTTT
length: 13; size: once; D: -; V: TRBV30; J: TRBJ1-1; CDR3: CAWEGSGDTEAFF; DNA: TGTGCCTGGGAAGGGAGTGGGGACACTGAAGCTTTCTTT
length: 15; size: -; D: -; V: TRBV6-1; J: TRBJ1-3; CDR3: CASSEQAVSGNTIYF; DNA: TGTGCCAGCAGTGAACAGGCAGTCTCTGGAAACACCATATATTTT
length: 13; size: -; D: -; V: TRBV9; J: TRBJ2-7; CDR3: CASSFGQTYEQYF; DNA: TGTGCCAGCAGCTTCGGACAGACCTACGAGCAGTACTTC
length: 13; size: -; D: TRBD1; V: TRBV6-1; J: TRBJ1-2; CDR3: CASSQGTVYGYTF; DNA: TGTGCCAGCAGCCAGGGGACAGTCTATGGCTACACCTTC